This TCR beta chain derives from a study of T cells in Graves' hyperthyroidism and ophthalmopathy. The study's findings and limits: Most clonotypes expanded in thyroid above 0.001 were likewise present in blood.

This clonotype was seen a few times. What it binds is unknown. V was shortened by 5 bases and J by 5 bases, with 8 bases between the two germline ends. This CDR3 contains 11 residues. Germline CDR1 reads DFQATT; CDR2 reads SNEGSKA (reference sequence). Researchers amplified the TCR beta CDR3 regions from RNA transcripts. Initially, a first-round RT-PCR of the TCR CDR3 employed the HTBI primer set. TCRdb re-derived calls from the multiplex PCR reads in MiXCR, one entry per CDR3 protein. The profile shows around 620,000 distinct CDR3 sequences, about 16% of them singletons. This clonotype was sampled from a woman aged 25 to 39 with Graves' hyperthyroidism. The chain combines TRBV20-1 with TRBJ2-3; D uncertain. Sequencing was carried out using blood. The CDR3 loop reads CSAPIGDTQYF. CDR3 nucleotides: TGCAGTGCTCCGATCGGAGATACGCAGTATTTT.